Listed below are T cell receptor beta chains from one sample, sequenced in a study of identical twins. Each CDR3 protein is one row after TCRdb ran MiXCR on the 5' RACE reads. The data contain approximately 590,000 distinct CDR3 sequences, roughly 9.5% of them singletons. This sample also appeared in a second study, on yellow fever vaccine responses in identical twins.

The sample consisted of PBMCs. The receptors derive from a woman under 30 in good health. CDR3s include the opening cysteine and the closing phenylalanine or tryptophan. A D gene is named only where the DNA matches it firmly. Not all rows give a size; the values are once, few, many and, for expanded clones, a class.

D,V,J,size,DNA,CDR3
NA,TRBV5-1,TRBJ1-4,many,TGCGCCAGCAGCCCGCGGGGGGATAATGAAAAACTGTTTTTT,CASSPRGDNEKLFF
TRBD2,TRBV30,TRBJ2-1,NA,TGTGCCTGGGGATGGACTAGGTCTGTCAATGAGCAGTTCTTC,CAWGWTRSVNEQFF
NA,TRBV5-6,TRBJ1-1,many,TGTGCCAGCAGCTCCGACAAAGTGGGAGCTTTCTTT,CASSSDKVGAFF
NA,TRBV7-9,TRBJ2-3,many,TGTGCCAGCAGCTTAGCGGAACCGGGCACAGATACGCAGTATTTT,CASSLAEPGTDTQYF
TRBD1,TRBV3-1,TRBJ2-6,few,TGTGCCAGCTGCCAATGGGACAGGGGAAGCTCTGGGGCCAACGTCCTGACTTTC,CASCQWDRGSSGANVLTF
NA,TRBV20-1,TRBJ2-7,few,TGCAGTGCTAGTAACAGGGCCATATCATACGAGCAGTACTTC,CSASNRAISYEQYF
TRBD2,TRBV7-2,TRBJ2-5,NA,TGTGCCAGCAGCCCTCGGACTAGCGTGACGGGAGAGACCCAGTACTTC,CASSPRTSVTGETQYF
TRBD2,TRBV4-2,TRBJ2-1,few,TGTGCCAGCAGCACCAGCGGGAGTGGGGATGAGCAGTTCTTC,CASSTSGSGDEQFF
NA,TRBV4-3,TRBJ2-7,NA,TGCGCCAGCAGCCCCGAATTCAGCGGCGAGCAGTACTTC,CASSPEFSGEQYF
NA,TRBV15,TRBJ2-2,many,TGTGCCACCAGCAGAGGGGCAGGGCCCACCGGGGAGCTGTTTTTT,CATSRGAGPTGELFF
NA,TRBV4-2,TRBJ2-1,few,TGTGCCAGCAGCCAAGTAGCGCTAACCTACAATGAGCAGTTCTTC,CASSQVALTYNEQFF
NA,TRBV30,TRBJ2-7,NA,TGTGCCTGGAACGTCGGTGGCTCGCCCTACGAGCAGTACTTC,CAWNVGGSPYEQYF
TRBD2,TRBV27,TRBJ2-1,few,TGTGCCAGCAGTCCCTCGGGACTAGCGGCTTACAATGAGCAGTTCTTC,CASSPSGLAAYNEQFF
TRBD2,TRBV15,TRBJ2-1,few,TGTGCCACCAGTGTGGGACTAGCGGGGCACAATGAGCAGTTCTTC,CATSVGLAGHNEQFF
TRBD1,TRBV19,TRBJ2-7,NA,TGTGCCAGCGGGCAGGGGGACTACGAGCAGTACTTC,CASGQGDYEQYF
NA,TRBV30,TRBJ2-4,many,TGTGCCTGGAGTTCCAGAGACATTCAGTACTTC,CAWSSRDIQYF
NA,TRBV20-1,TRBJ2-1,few,TGCAGTGTTCCGGGCTACTACAATGAGCAGTTCTTC,CSVPGYYNEQFF
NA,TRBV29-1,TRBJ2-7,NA,TGCAGCGTTAAAGGGGACGCCTACGAGCAGTACTTC,CSVKGDAYEQYF
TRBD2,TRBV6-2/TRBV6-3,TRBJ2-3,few,TGTGCCAGCAGTTACTCGGTACTAGCGGGAGACCTTAGAACCAGCACAGATACGCAGTATTTT,CASSYSVLAGDLRTSTDTQYF
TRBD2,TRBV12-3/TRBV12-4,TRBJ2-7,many,TGTGCCAGCAGTTTATCCAGCGGGATGTACGAGCAGTACTTC,CASSLSSGMYEQYF
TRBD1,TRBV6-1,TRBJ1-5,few,TGTGCCAGCAGTGAACATGCCCCGGACAGGGGAAACCGCATCAGCCCCCAGCATTTT,CASSEHAPDRGNRISPQHF
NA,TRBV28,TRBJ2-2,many,TGTGCCAGCCGGGTAGTTTTTCGGGCTGACGGGGAGCTGTTTTTT,CASRVVFRADGELFF
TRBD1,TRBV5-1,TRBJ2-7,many,TGCGCCAGCAGCTCGACGACAGGGATGCCCTACGAGCAGTACTTC,CASSSTTGMPYEQYF
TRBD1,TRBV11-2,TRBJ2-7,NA,TGTGCCAGCAGGGACCGGGACAGACCCTACGAGCAGTACTTC,CASRDRDRPYEQYF
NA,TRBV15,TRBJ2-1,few,TGTGCCACCAGCGAGGGGTCCTCTTTCTACAATGAGCAGTTCTTC,CATSEGSSFYNEQFF
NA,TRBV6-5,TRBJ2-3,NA,TGTGCCAGCAGTTACTCTATGTTTGACAACACAGATACGCAGTATTTT,CASSYSMFDNTDTQYF
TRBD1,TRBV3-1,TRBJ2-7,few,TGTGCCAGCAGCTGGACAGGGGCGCTGGAGCAGTACTTC,CASSWTGALEQYF
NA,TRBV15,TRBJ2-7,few,TGTGCCACCGGGAAGGCGGGGGCCGAGCAGTACTTC,CATGKAGAEQYF
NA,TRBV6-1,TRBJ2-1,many,TGTGCCAGCAGTGAAGGGCTGGGGCCCACTTATGAGCAGTTCTTC,CASSEGLGPTYEQFF
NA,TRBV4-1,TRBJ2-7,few,TGCGCCAGCAGCCAAGAAATCATTCGTGAGCAGTACTTC,CASSQEIIREQYF
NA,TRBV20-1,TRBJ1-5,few,TGCAGTGCTAGAGATCAGGGGCCTCAGCCCCAGCATTTT,CSARDQGPQPQHF
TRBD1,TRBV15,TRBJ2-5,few,TGTGCCACCAGCAGACCATGGGACAGGGTGCGGCAAGAGACCCAGTACTTC,CATSRPWDRVRQETQYF
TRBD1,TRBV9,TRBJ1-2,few,TGTGCCAGCAGCGCCTCGCTCGGACAGGGAGAGGATGGCTACACCTTC,CASSASLGQGEDGYTF
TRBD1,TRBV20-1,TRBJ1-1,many,TGCAGTGCTAGCCCTGCCAGGGGGCGAGGGACTGAAGCTTTCTTT,CSASPARGRGTEAFF
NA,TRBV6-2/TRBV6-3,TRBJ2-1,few,TGTGCCAGCAGCCACCCGATGGAGCAGTTCTTC,CASSHPMEQFF
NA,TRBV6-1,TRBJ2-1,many,TGTGCCACCATGGAGGGGGGCCTGGGGCACGAGCAGTTCTTC,CATMEGGLGHEQFF
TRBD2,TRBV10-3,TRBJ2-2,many,TGTGCCATCAGCGGTCTAGCGGGGGGGCGAGGCACCGGGGAGCTGTTTTTT,CAISGLAGGRGTGELFF
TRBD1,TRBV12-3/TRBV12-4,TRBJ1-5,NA,TGTGCCAGCAGGAAACAGGGGGTGGATCAGCCCCAGCATTTT,CASRKQGVDQPQHF
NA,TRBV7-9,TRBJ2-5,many,TGTGCCAGCAGTCCAGCCCAAGAGACCCAGTACTTC,CASSPAQETQYF
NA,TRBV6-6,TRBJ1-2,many,TGTGCCAGCACAAACCAGGTCCGCTATGGCTACACCTTC,CASTNQVRYGYTF
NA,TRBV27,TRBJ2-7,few,TGTGCCAGCAGTTCCGGTAGTATCACGGGATTTTACGAGCAGTACTTC,CASSSGSITGFYEQYF
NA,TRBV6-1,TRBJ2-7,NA,TGTGCCAGCAGTGAAATAGGGGGTACCTACGAGCAGTACTTC,CASSEIGGTYEQYF
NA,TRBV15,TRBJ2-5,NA,TGTGCCACCAGCAGCGCACTCAGGGAGACCCAGTACTTC,CATSSALRETQYF
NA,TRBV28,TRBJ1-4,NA,TGTGCCAGCAGTTTACTCTCTACAGGAGGCGAAAAACTGTTTTTT,CASSLLSTGGEKLFF
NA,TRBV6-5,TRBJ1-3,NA,TGTGCCAGCAGTTACAGTGCGACCCGGAGGGCTGGAAACACCATATATTTT,CASSYSATRRAGNTIYF
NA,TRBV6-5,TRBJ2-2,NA,TGTGCCAGCAGTTACGGGTCTAGCTTAACCGGGGAGCTGTTTTTT,CASSYGSSLTGELFF